The 11 T cell receptor beta chains reported below all come from one sample, sequenced in a study of blood T cells in healthy people across ages. Next came a second PCR, run for about 7 to 12 cycles, which used a sample-barcoded 5' primer along with a J-beta primer mix. Each CDR3 protein is one row after TCRdb ran MiXCR on the 5' RACE reads. The sample lists 800,000 to 950,000 distinct CDR3 sequences, 36% occurring once. The specimen was blood. These receptors originate from a man aged 18-30 years in good health.

This clonotype has more than one count but fewer than ten. CDR3 amino acids: CASSLGQIDGYTF. The CDR3 DNA sequence: TGTGCCAGCAGCCTCGGACAGATAGATGGCTACACCTTC. This chain uses TRBV12-3 or TRBV12-4 with TRBJ1-2; D may be TRBD1 (6 bases). CDR3 size: 13 residues. V lost 6 bases to trimming and J lost 6 bases, with 14 bases between them.

This clonotype has only a few counts. The J gene is TRBJ1-1, the V gene TRBV7-2, with D perhaps matching TRBD1 (5 bases). The V gene lost 1 base and the J gene lost 6 bases, with 9 bases spanning the gap. The CDR3 has 13 amino acids. The germline V gene encodes CDR1 SGHTA and CDR2 FQGNSA. The CDR3 here is CASSLEGIPEAFF. CDR3 DNA sequence: TGTGCCAGCAGCTTAGAGGGGATCCCTGAAGCTTTCTTT.

This chain uses TRBV4-3 with TRBJ2-5; D call uncertain. Trimming cost V 0 bases and J 5 bases, with 10 bases left between them. The CDR3 sequence is 14 residues long. Germline-derived CDR1 and CDR2 are LGHNA and YSLEER. CDR3 residues: CASSQDLDGETQYF. The CDR3 nucleotides read TGCGCCAGCAGCCAAGATCTGGACGGGGAGACCCAGTACTTC.

The chain joins TRBV20-1 to TRBJ2-5; D not resolved. The J call may be wrong; the DNA end is better matched by TRBJ2-7. Germline CDR1 DFQATT, CDR2 SNEGSKA (reference sequence). The CDR3 is made up of 14 amino acids. CDR3: CSARDEARTYEQYF. DNA of the CDR3: TGCAGTGCTAGAGATGAGGCGCGAACCTACGAGCAGTACTTC.

The chain couples TRBV4-3 to TRBJ2-2; no definite D call. This CDR3 has 15 residues. Trimming cost V 4 bases and J 3 bases, with 12 bases left between them. Germline V gene sequence: CDR1 LGHNA, CDR2 YSLEER. The CDR3 DNA is TGCGCCAGCAGCCGCGGACCACGAGACACCGGGGAGCTGTTTTTT. This gives the protein CASSRGPRDTGELFF.

This clonotype has only a few counts. The gene calls are TRBV3-1 and TRBJ2-1; 7 positions match TRBD1. Germline V gene lookup returns CDR1 LGHDT and CDR2 YNNKEL (reference sequence). CDR3 length: 18 amino acids. V lost 4 bases and J lost 3; bases outside the gene matches: 15. The CDR3 region is CASSPRIVRGRRYNEQFF. DNA for the CDR3: TGTGCCAGCAGCCCCCGGATTGTGAGGGGGCGACGCTACAATGAGCAGTTCTTC.

This clonotype was seen repeatedly, ten times or more. The CDR3 coding sequence is TGCAGTGCCTCCGGGACAGGTAGCAATCAGCCCCAGCATTTT. Protein sequence: CSASGTGSNQPQHF. This chain links TRBV20-1 with TRBJ1-5; TRBD1 matches 8 bases. With V trimmed by 6 bases and J by 0 bases, 4 bases remained unmatched. The CDR3 is made up of 14 amino acids. Germline CDR1 DFQATT, CDR2 SNEGSKA (reference sequence).

This clonotype was counted a few times. V is TRBV15 and J is TRBJ1-4; D not resolved. The V end lost 0 bases, the J end lost 7 bases, and 6 bases lay between the germline ends. The germline gives CDR1 LNHNV, CDR2 YYDKDF (reference sequence). The CDR3 is 13 residues long. The CDR3, as DNA: TGTGCCACCAGCAGAGACAGTTTTGAAAAACTGTTTTTT. Encoded protein: CATSRDSFEKLFF.

The chain links TRBV12-3 or TRBV12-4 to TRBJ2-5; 9 nucleotides match TRBD2. Trimming at V came to 7 bases and at J to 4 bases, leaving 10 bases not matched to a gene. The CDR3 covers 15 residues. CDR3 DNA: TGTGCCAGCACCCTAGCGGGACGAAAGGGAGAGACCCAGTACTTC. Amino acid sequence: CASTLAGRKGETQYF.

This clonotype was counted only a few times. V gene TRBV18 combines with J gene TRBJ2-3, with 7 nucleotides matching TRBD1. The CDR3 runs 15 residues. Trimming removed 6 bases from V and 4 bases from J; junction bases left unmatched: 10. Germline V gene data show CDR1 as KGHSH and CDR2 as LQKENI. CDR3 sequence: CASSQGQGDADTQYF. The CDR3 region has the DNA TGTGCCAGCTCCCAGGGGCAGGGGGACGCAGATACGCAGTATTTT.

This chain uses TRBV14 with TRBJ2-2; D is perhaps TRBD2 (5 bases). V lost 5 bases to trimming and J lost 8 bases, with 9 bases between them. Germline V CDR1 and CDR2: SGHDN, FVKESK. The CDR3 is 12 residues long. CDR3 amino acids: CASSWRSGELFF. DNA of the CDR3: TGTGCCAGCAGCTGGAGGTCGGGGGAGCTGTTTTTT. The full variable domain, in which reference TRBV14 and TRBJ2-2 provide the parts outside the CDR3, is EAGVTQFPSHSVIEKGQTVTLRCDPISGHDNLYWYRRVMGKEIKFLLHFVKESKQDESGMPNNRFLAERTGGTYSTLKVQPAELEDSGVYFCASSWRSGELFFGEGSRLTVL.